This entry lists 17 T cell receptor beta chains sequenced from one sample in a study of Graves' ophthalmopathy and Graves' hyperthyroidism. As the template, RNA transcripts were used to amplify TCR beta CDR3 regions. HTBI primers were employed in first-round RT-PCR, then a second-round multiplex PCR followed. Via MiXCR, TCRdb re-called the multiplex PCR reads, giving one row per CDR3 protein. Of approximately 410,000 distinct CDR3 sequences listed, 15% are singletons. Sequencing was performed on peripheral blood. These receptors were obtained from a young woman with stable Graves' hyperthyroidism.

The CDR3 sequence is CASSFSLDYNTGELFF. The CDR3 DNA sequence: TGTGCCAGCAGTTTTTCGTTGGACTATAACACCGGGGAGCTGTTTTTT. This chain uses TRBV28 with TRBJ2-2; tentatively, D is TRBD2 (6 bases). Germline loops: CDR1 MDHEN, CDR2 SYDVKM. The V and J ends lost 3 bases and 2 bases respectively, with 13 bases between them. This CDR3 comprises 16 residues.

The rearrangement joins TRBV6-1 to TRBJ1-5; D may be TRBD1 (5 bases). Germline V lookup: CDR1 MNHNS, CDR2 SASEGT. Trimming cost V 6 bases and J 3 bases, with 12 bases left between them. The CDR3 extends over 14 amino acids. CDR3 sequence: CASSPDSNNQPQHF. In nucleotides, the CDR3 is TGTGCCAGCAGCCCCGACAGTAACAATCAGCCCCAGCATTTT.

As for this clonotype: One end of the junction does not line up with germline, which may come from a read error. V and J are TRBV19 and TRBJ2-7; D call uncertain. The CDR3 spans 13 residues. Germline V gene lookup returns CDR1 LNHDA and CDR2 SQIVND (reference sequence). The CDR3 nucleotides are TGTGCCAGTAGTGGTTCTTACCACTACGAGCAGCACTTC. Residues: CASSGSYHYEQHF.

The V gene is TRBV7-9, the J gene TRBJ1-2, with D maybe TRBD1 (5 bases). The germline V gene encodes CDR1 SEHNR and CDR2 FQNEAQ (reference sequence). V lost 0 bases and J 6 bases, leaving 14 bases between the germline ends. The CDR3 runs to 15 residues. CDR3 loop: CASSLALGGLNGYTF. The CDR3, as DNA: TGTGCCAGCAGCTTAGCGTTGGGGGGGTTGAATGGCTACACCTTC.

In its sample, this clonotype was seen many times. This chain connects TRBV29-1 to TRBJ2-7, with a tentative D call TRBD1 (6 bases). The CDR3 runs to 13 residues. Germline CDR1 and CDR2: SQVTM and ANQGSEA. V gave up 6 bases and J gave up 1 base, with 13 bases separating them. The chain's CDR3 is CSVATGTSYEQYF. DNA for the CDR3: TGCAGCGTCGCGACAGGCACATCCTACGAGCAGTACTTC.

V is TRBV12-3 or TRBV12-4 and J is TRBJ2-2, with D tentatively TRBD1 (5 bases). The CDR3 has 15 amino acids. Trimming shortened V by 6 bases and J by 6 bases, and 17 bases separated the two germline ends. The CDR3 DNA sequence: TGTGCCAGCAGGGGGATGCAGGGTGGACCCGGGGAGCTGTTTTTT. This codes for CASRGMQGGPGELFF.

The table lists this clonotype with many counts. The CDR3 spells CASSYSTGGPGNTIYF. Here the CDR3 DNA reads TGTGCCAGCAGTTATTCGACAGGGGGCCCTGGAAACACCATATATTTT. V gene TRBV6-5 combines with J gene TRBJ1-3; 10 nucleotides match TRBD1. The V and J ends lost 3 bases and 2 bases, in that order; junction bases with no gene match: 4. This CDR3 comprises 16 residues. The germline V gene encodes CDR1 MNHEY and CDR2 SVGAGI.

Ten or more counts support this clonotype. This chain uses TRBV7-8 with TRBJ2-5, with 11 bases matching TRBD2. The length of the CDR3 is 12 residues. J was trimmed by 12 bases and V by 4 bases; bases with no gene match: 4. CDR1 and CDR2 from the germline V gene are SGHVS and FQNEAQ. The CDR3 coding sequence is TGTGCCAGCAGCTCGACTAGCGGGGAGGAGTACTTC. It yields the protein CASSSTSGEEYF.

This clonotype was recorded many times. The rearrangement uses TRBV7-2 and TRBJ1-6, with D possibly being TRBD1 (5 bases). This CDR3 is 16 amino acids long. Per the germline V gene, CDR1 is SGHTA and CDR2 is FQGNSA. The germline V and J ends were trimmed by 5 bases and 7 bases, with 18 bases remaining between them. Written as DNA, the CDR3 is TGTGCCAGCAGCCCCGGGGGGAGGGCGGGGAATTCACCCCTCCACTTT. Residues: CASSPGGRAGNSPLHF.

This clonotype showed up many times. The V gene is TRBV20-1, the J gene TRBJ2-5; D gene ambiguous. CDR3 length: 12 residues. Trimming cost V 1 base and J 5 bases, with 8 bases left between them. Germline lookup yields CDR1 DFQATT and CDR2 SNEGSKA (reference sequence). The CDR3, as DNA: TGCAGTGCTAGAGGGTGGGCGGAGACCCAGTACTTC. It translates to CSARGWAETQYF.

Points on this clonotype: A much larger clonotype is one base distant, so this may be a read error. The rearrangement joins TRBV7-2 to TRBJ1-1; 8 bases align to TRBD1. The CDR3 has 15 amino acids. V lost 5 bases, J lost 3 bases, and 8 bases stayed unmatched. The V gene's germline CDR1 is SGHTA and CDR2 FQGNSA. In DNA, the CDR3 is TGTGCCAGCAGCCCGTGGGGACAGGCTGACACTGAAGCTTTCTTT. Residues: CASSPWGQADTEAFF.

This clonotype was counted ten times or more. The CDR3 nucleotides read TGTGCCACCAGTGATGCGGCAGGGGGCACAACGGAGACCCAGTACTTC. This translates into CATSDAAGGTTETQYF. The chain uses TRBV24-1 and TRBJ2-5; TRBD1 agrees at 8 bases. Looked up from germline, CDR1 is KGHDR and CDR2 is SFDVKD. V trimming: 3 bases; J trimming: 5 bases; junction bases outside the gene matches: 10. The length of the CDR3 is 16 residues.

This clonotype was recorded only once. The chain joins TRBV18 to TRBJ1-2; 9 bases match TRBD1. Looked up from germline, CDR1 is KGHSH and CDR2 is LQKENI. The CDR3 is 14 amino acids. The V and J ends lost 7 bases and 2 bases, in that order; junction bases with no gene match: 5. The CDR3 DNA sequence: TGTGCCAGCTTCCCCGGGACAGGGAACTATGGCTACACCTTC. This sequence encodes CASFPGTGNYGYTF.

V usage is TRBV5-1 and J usage is TRBJ2-7; 7 nucleotides line up with TRBD1. Germline V CDR1 and CDR2: SGHRS, YFSETQ. V lost 5 bases to trimming and J lost 2 bases; unmatched junction nucleotides: 7. CDR3 length: 14 amino acids. The CDR3: CASSQQGIAYEQYF. CDR3 nucleotide sequence: TGCGCCAGCAGTCAACAGGGGATCGCCTACGAGCAGTACTTC.

This clonotype was counted once. V is TRBV6-2 or TRBV6-3 and J is TRBJ2-2, with TRBD2 matching 7 bases. Germline values: CDR1 MNHEY, CDR2 SVGEGT. The V gene end was trimmed by 2 bases and the J gene end by 4 bases; junction bases not matched to a gene: 10. The CDR3 has 17 amino acids. The CDR3 DNA follows: TGTGCCAGCAGTTACCCCCTAGCGGTTTTCAGCACCGGGGAGCTGTTTTTT. Amino acids: CASSYPLAVFSTGELFF.

The V and J genes are TRBV5-1 and TRBJ1-1; 8 nucleotides agree with TRBD1. The ends lost 2 bases at V and 0 bases at J; junction bases unmatched: 9. Germline V gene lookup returns CDR1 SGHRS and CDR2 YFSETQ. CDR3 length: 17 amino acids. The CDR3 bases are TGCGCCAGCAGCTTCGACAGGGGCCGTAGTTTGAACACTGAAGCTTTCTTT. Its translation: CASSFDRGRSLNTEAFF.

In this sample, this clonotype turned up many times. The CDR3 DNA reads TGTGCCAGCAGCTTAGCGGTTTTAAACTATGGCTACACCTTC. This codes for CASSLAVLNYGYTF. The chain couples TRBV7-2 to TRBJ1-2; D remains unclear. The CDR3 contains 14 residues. Between the trimmed V and J ends, which lost 0 bases and 2 bases, there was a span of 7 bases. CDR1 and CDR2 (germline): SGHTA, FQGNSA.